This record concerns one T cell receptor beta chain sequence. What it binds is not known. The sample belongs to a study of CD8 T cells in ankylosing spondylitis. General study results and limits: Typical of ankylosing spondylitis blood, it appeared, was a TCR beta motif of about eight highly homologous variants. Previous work reported some of these motif variants in the synovial fluid and blood of reactive arthritis. Disease-associated clones were reportedly significantly overrepresented in matched ankylosing spondylitis synovial fluid.

It was by quantitative 5'-RACE with molecular barcodes that TCR beta libraries were made. TCRdb called the 5' RACE reads again in MiXCR, with one record for every CDR3 protein. The top ten hold around 4.5% of the sample, which has roughly 40,000 distinct CDR3 sequences, 2.7% seen once. The CDR3 runs 21 residues. Germline values: CDR1 SGDLS, CDR2 YYNGEE. The junction had 24 bases not matched to a gene; V was cut back by 4 bases and J by 7 bases. The chain couples TRBV9 to TRBJ2-1, with TRBD2 identical over 12 bases. Sample: blood, either unsorted or a sorted T cell fraction (not recorded which). The receptor comes from a male donor with ankylosing spondylitis or in good health (not recorded which). The CDR3 DNA reads TGTGCCAGCAGCCAATCTATCCTGGGGGCTAGCGGGAGGGCCCCTCGAAATGAGCAGTTCTTC. It specifies CASSQSILGASGRAPRNEQFF.